This record covers a single TCR beta chain. The sample originates from a study of blood T cell repertoires in COVID-19. The table came from immunoSEQ multiplex PCR; TCRdb's copy has only in-frame clones and leaves some out. This table holds fewer than 400,000 clones, roughly 89% found once. Germline V lookup: CDR1 LNHDA, CDR2 SQIVND (reference sequence). The CDR3 has 16 residues. V lost 4 bases, J lost 4 bases, and 11 bases stayed unmatched. Material: PBMCs or T cells enriched from blood (not recorded which). The receptor was isolated from a woman in her late teens or twenties who had recovered from COVID-19. The chain couples TRBV19 to TRBJ2-5, with 8 bases matching TRBD2. CDR3 protein: CASSTLAGGGRETQYF. DNA for the CDR3: TGTGCCAGTAGTACCTTGGCCGGCGGGGGGAGAGAGACCCAGTACTTC.